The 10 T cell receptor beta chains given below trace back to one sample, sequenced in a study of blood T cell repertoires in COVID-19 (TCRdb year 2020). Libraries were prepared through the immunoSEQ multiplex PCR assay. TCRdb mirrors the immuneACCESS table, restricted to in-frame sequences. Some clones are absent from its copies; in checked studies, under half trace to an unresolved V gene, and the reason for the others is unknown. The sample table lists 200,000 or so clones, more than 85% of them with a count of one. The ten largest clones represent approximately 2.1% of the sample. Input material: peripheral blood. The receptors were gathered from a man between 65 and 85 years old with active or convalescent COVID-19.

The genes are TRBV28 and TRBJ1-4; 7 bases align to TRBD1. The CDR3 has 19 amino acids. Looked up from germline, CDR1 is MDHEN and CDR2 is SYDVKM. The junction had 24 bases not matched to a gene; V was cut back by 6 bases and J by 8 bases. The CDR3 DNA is TGTGCCAGCAGCCCTGGGGTGTTCGGGGACAGAAGCAGTTCCGAAAAACTGTTTTTT. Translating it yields CASSPGVFGDRSSSEKLFF.

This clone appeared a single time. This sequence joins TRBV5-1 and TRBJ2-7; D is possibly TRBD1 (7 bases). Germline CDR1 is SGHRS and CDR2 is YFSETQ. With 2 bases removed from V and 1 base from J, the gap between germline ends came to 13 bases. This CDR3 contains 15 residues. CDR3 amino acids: CASSFSQGGSYEQYF. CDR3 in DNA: TGCGCCAGCAGCTTTTCCCAGGGGGGATCCTACGAGCAGTACTTC. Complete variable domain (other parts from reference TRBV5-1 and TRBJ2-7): KAGVTQTPRYLIKTRGQQVTLSCSPISGHRSVSWYQQTPGQGLQFLFEYFSETQRNKGNFPGRFSGRQFSNSRSEMNVSTLELGDSALYLCASSFSQGGSYEQYFGPGTRLTVT.

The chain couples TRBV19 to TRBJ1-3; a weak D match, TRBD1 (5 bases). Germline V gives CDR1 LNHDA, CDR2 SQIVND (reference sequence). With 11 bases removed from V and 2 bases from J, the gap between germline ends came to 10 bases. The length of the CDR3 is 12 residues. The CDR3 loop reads CASEGPGNTIYF. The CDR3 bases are TGTGCCTCGGAGGGACCTGGAAACACCATATATTTT.

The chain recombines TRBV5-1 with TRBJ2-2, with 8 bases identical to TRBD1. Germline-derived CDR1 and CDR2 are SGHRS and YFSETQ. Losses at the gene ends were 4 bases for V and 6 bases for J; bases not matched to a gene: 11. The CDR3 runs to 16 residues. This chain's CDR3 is CASSATGGEFAGELFF. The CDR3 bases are TGCGCCAGCAGCGCAACAGGGGGTGAATTCGCCGGGGAGCTGTTTTTT.

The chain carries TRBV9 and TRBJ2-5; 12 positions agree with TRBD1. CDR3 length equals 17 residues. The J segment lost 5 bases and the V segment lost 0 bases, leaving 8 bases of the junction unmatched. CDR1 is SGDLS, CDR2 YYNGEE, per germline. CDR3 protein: CASSVAAGTGGRETQYF. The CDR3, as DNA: TGTGCCAGCAGCGTAGCGGCTGGGACAGGGGGCCGGGAGACCCAGTACTTC.

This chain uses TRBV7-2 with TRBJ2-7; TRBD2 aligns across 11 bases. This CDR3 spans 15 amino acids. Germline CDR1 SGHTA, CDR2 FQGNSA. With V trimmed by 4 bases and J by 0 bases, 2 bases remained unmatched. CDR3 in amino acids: CASSSGLAASYEQYF. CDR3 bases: TGTGCCAGCAGCTCGGGACTAGCGGCCTCCTACGAGCAGTACTTC.

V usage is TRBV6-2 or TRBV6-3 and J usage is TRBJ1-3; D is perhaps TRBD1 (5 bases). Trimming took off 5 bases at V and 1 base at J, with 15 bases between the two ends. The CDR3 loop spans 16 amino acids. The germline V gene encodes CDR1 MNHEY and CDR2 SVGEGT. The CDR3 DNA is TGTGCCAGCAGTAATCTAGCCGGGGGATCTGGAAACACCATATATTTT. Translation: CASSNLAGGSGNTIYF.

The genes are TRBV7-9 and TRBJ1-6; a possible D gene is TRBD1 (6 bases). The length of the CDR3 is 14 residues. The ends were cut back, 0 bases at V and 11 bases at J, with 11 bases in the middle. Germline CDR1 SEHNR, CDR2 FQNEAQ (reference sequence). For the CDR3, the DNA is TGTGCCAGCAGCTTAGCGGGAGGGGGGACACCCCTCCACTTT. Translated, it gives CASSLAGGGTPLHF.

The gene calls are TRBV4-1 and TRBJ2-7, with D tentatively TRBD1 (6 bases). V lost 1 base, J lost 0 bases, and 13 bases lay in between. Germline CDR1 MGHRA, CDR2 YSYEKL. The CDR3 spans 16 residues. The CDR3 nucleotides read TGCGCCAGCAGCCAAGCCCCGGGACATAGCTCCTACGAGCAGTACTTC. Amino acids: CASSQAPGHSSYEQYF.

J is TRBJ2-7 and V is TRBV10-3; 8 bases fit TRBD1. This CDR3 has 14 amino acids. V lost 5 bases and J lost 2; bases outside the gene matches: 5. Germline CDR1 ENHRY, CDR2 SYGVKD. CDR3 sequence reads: CAISQGQGPYEQYF. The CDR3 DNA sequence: TGTGCCATCAGTCAAGGACAGGGACCCTACGAGCAGTACTTC.